These T cell receptor beta chains were read from a single sample in a study of Graves' ophthalmopathy and Graves' hyperthyroidism. TCRdb re-analysed the multiplex PCR reads in MiXCR, keeping a single row per CDR3 protein. Among roughly 420,000 distinct CDR3 sequences listed, around a fifth were seen once. Sequencing input: peripheral blood. These TCRs come from a woman aged 18-29 years with stable Graves' hyperthyroidism. Both conserved end residues are part of each CDR3. A D gene is named only where the DNA matches it firmly. Not all rows give a size; the values are once, few, many and, for expanded clones, a class.

V gene	J gene	clone size	D gene	CDR3 protein	CDR3 DNA
TRBV6-5	TRBJ1-2	many	TRBD1	CASSRQGADYGYTF	TGTGCCAGCAGCCGACAGGGGGCAGACTATGGCTACACCTTC
TRBV6-2/TRBV6-3	TRBJ2-7	many	TRBD2	CASSYGKYSGTRYEQYF	TGTGCCAGCAGTTACGGGAAGTATAGCGGGACCCGCTACGAGCAGTACTTC
TRBV6-2/TRBV6-3	TRBJ1-3	few	NA	CASTLSGPNTIYF	TGTGCCAGCACCCTCTCCGGGCCAAACACCATATATTTT
TRBV20-1	TRBJ1-5	many	NA	CSARTLDPGFQPQHF	TGCAGTGCTAGAACCCTGGACCCCGGGTTCCAGCCCCAGCATTTT
TRBV28	TRBJ1-1	NA	TRBD1	CASRGTGEGTEAFF	TGTGCCAGCAGGGGGACAGGAGAGGGCACTGAAGCTTTCTTT
TRBV18	TRBJ2-7	NA	TRBD1	CASSPIGTGSYEQYF	TGTGCCAGCTCACCCATCGGGACAGGGTCCTACGAGCAGTACTTC
TRBV20-1	TRBJ2-7	many	NA	CSASLSSTGRSYEQYF	TGCAGTGCTAGCCTAAGCTCGACAGGCAGATCCTACGAGCAGTACTTC
TRBV6-1	TRBJ2-5	many	NA	CATSLGRSQETQYF	TGTGCCACCTCCCTAGGGCGGTCCCAAGAGACCCAGTACTTC
TRBV11-1	TRBJ2-7	many	NA	CASSLFKGPHSYEQYF	TGTGCCAGCAGCTTATTTAAGGGGCCTCACTCCTACGAGCAGTACTTC
TRBV12-3/TRBV12-4	TRBJ2-7	many	NA	CASSLMTVVTYEQYF	TGTGCCAGCAGTTTAATGACAGTCGTAACCTACGAGCAGTACTTC
TRBV12-3/TRBV12-4	TRBJ2-5	few	TRBD2	CASSFPLAGVVETQYF	TGTGCGAGCAGTTTCCCACTAGCGGGAGTAGTAGAGACCCAGTACTTC
TRBV12-3/TRBV12-4	TRBJ1-3	many	NA	CASSPRQFLFGNTIYF	TGTGCCAGCAGTCCGAGACAGTTCCTCTTTGGAAACACCATATATTTT
TRBV28	TRBJ2-2	many	TRBD2	CASSSSGRAYTGELFF	TGTGCCAGCAGTTCTAGCGGGAGGGCCTACACCGGGGAGCTGTTTTTT
TRBV28	TRBJ1-6	NA	NA	CASSPSKYWDHSPLHF	TGTGCCAGCAGTCCCTCCAAATATTGGGACCATTCACCCCTCCACTTT
TRBV4-3	TRBJ2-2	many	NA	CASSQGLGGTGELFF	TGCGCCAGCAGCCAAGGACTAGGTGGCACCGGGGAGCTGTTTTTT
TRBV11-2	TRBJ2-7	few	TRBD2	CASSLGGRPLSYEQYF	TGTGCCAGCAGCTTAGGCGGGAGGCCCCTAAGCTACGAGCAGTACTTC
TRBV30	TRBJ2-3	NA	NA	CAWSVKADTQYF	TGTGCCTGGAGTGTTAAAGCAGATACGCAGTATTTT
TRBV2	TRBJ1-6	many	TRBD1	CASSATGEGSSPLHF	TGTGCCAGCAGTGCGACAGGGGAAGGGAGTTCACCCCTCCACTTT
TRBV2	TRBJ1-5	many	NA	CASSVVGGVGNQPQHF	TGTGCCAGCAGTGTTGTCGGGGGGGTCGGCAATCAGCCCCAGCATTTT
TRBV5-1	TRBJ2-1	few	NA	CASSLAGQAYNEQFF	TGCGCCAGCAGCTTGGCCGGCCAAGCGTACAATGAGCAGTTCTTC
TRBV29-1	TRBJ2-5	NA	NA	CSTWGQGQYF	TGCAGCACCTGGGGGCAGGGCCAGTACTTC
TRBV6-1	TRBJ1-2	NA	NA	CASRDKDRTRSYGYTF	TGTGCCAGCAGGGATAAGGACCGGACTAGGTCCTATGGCTACACCTTC
TRBV25-1	TRBJ2-5	few	NA	CASSEPEVQETQYF	TGTGCCAGCAGTGAACCAGAAGTACAAGAGACCCAGTACTTC
TRBV30	TRBJ1-3	many	NA	CAWSRQSSGNTIYF	TGTGCCTGGAGCAGACAGAGCTCTGGAAACACCATATATTTT
TRBV25-1	TRBJ1-3	many	NA	CASRSGGARGSDSGNTIYF	TGTGCCAGCAGGAGTGGGGGAGCGAGGGGATCAGACTCTGGAAACACCATATATTTT
TRBV11-2	TRBJ2-7	many	TRBD2	CASSLSSGALNEQYF	TGTGCCAGCAGCCTAAGTAGCGGGGCCTTAAACGAGCAGTACTTC
TRBV29-1	TRBJ2-2	NA	TRBD1	CSVERTGATGELFF	TGCAGCGTTGAGCGGACAGGGGCAACCGGGGAGCTGTTTTTT
TRBV6-2/TRBV6-3	TRBJ2-7	NA	NA	CASRDNLSYEQYF	TGTGCCAGCCGGGACAACCTCTCCTACGAGCAGTACTTC
TRBV18	TRBJ2-5	NA	TRBD2	CASSPPQAGVQETQYF	TGTGCCAGCTCACCACCCCAAGCGGGGGTCCAAGAGACCCAGTACTTC
TRBV20-1	TRBJ2-7	many	TRBD2	CSAEPGGPQVAYEQYF	TGCAGTGCTGAGCCGGGAGGGCCCCAAGTTGCCTACGAGCAGTACTTC
TRBV20-1	TRBJ2-5	once	NA	CRQDSEETQYF	TGCAGACAGGACAGTGAAGAGACCCAGTACTTC
TRBV6-5	TRBJ2-2	many	NA	CASSYGGAGELFF	TGTGCCAGCAGTTACGGAGGGGCCGGGGAGCTGTTTTTT
TRBV6-5	TRBJ1-2	many	NA	CASSPNYGYTF	TGTGCCAGCAGTCCTAACTATGGCTACACCTTC
TRBV6-1	TRBJ2-7	few	TRBD1	CASKRTGTSYEQYF	TGTGCCAGCAAGAGGACAGGGACCTCCTACGAGCAGTACTTC
TRBV6-2/TRBV6-3	TRBJ2-7	NA	TRBD1	CASSYIDRGTYEQYF	TGTGCCAGCAGTTACATTGACAGGGGCACCTACGAGCAGTACTTC
TRBV5-1	TRBJ2-7	NA	NA	CASSLALGEDEQYF	TGCGCCAGCAGCTTGGCCTTAGGGGAGGACGAGCAGTACTTC
TRBV6-5	TRBJ1-2	NA	NA	CASSYLTIQGDYGYTF	TGTGCCAGCAGTTACTTAACTATACAGGGAGACTATGGCTACACCTTC
TRBV15	TRBJ2-5	NA	NA	CATARGVADQETQYF	TGTGCCACCGCTCGCGGGGTAGCGGATCAAGAGACCCAGTACTTC
TRBV24-1	TRBJ2-2	many	TRBD2	CATKHVNRTSGLECCTGELFF	TGTGCCACCAAGCATGTAAACCGGACTAGCGGGCTGGAGTGTTGCACCGGGGAGCTGTTTTTT
TRBV3-1	TRBJ1-2	NA	NA	CASSQETGGGYTF	TGTGCCAGCAGCCAAGAAACGGGCGGTGGCTACACCTTC
TRBV30	TRBJ1-6	NA	NA	CAWSVLGPYNSPLHF	TGTGCCTGGAGTGTATTGGGACCGTATAATTCACCCCTCCACTTT
TRBV6-1	TRBJ2-7	many	NA	CASGAILYEQYF	TGTGCCAGCGGCGCAATCTTATACGAGCAGTACTTC
TRBV13	TRBJ2-7	few	NA	CASSPGPFDEQYF	TGTGCCAGCAGTCCCGGGCCGTTCGACGAGCAGTACTTC
TRBV30	TRBJ1-5	NA	TRBD1	CARYSTGTGGHQPQHF	TGTGCCCGTTACTCGACCGGGACAGGGGGCCATCAGCCCCAGCATTTT
TRBV11-2	TRBJ2-7	many	TRBD2	CASSPDSGTSSYEQYF	TGTGCCAGCAGCCCTGATAGCGGGACGAGCTCCTACGAGCAGTACTTC
TRBV20-1	TRBJ2-7	NA	NA	CSALTIGSYDQYF	TGCAGTGCTTTGACTATCGGGAGTTACGATCAGTACTTC
TRBV6-5	TRBJ2-5	NA	NA	CASSLELRAGKTQYF	TGTGCCAGCAGTCTCGAACTCAGGGCCGGAAAGACCCAGTACTTC
TRBV12-3/TRBV12-4	TRBJ1-2	NA	TRBD1	CASSLVYGDSNYGFTF	TGTGCCAGCAGTTTAGTTTACGGGGACAGCAACTATGGCTTCACCTTC
TRBV20-1	TRBJ1-1	many	NA	CSARDRPRNTEAFF	TGCAGTGCTAGAGATCGGCCACGGAACACTGAAGCTTTCTTT
TRBV5-1	TRBJ1-1	many	NA	CASSSTGQLNTEAFF	TGCGCCAGCAGCTCGACCGGGCAATTGAACACTGAAGCTTTCTTT